One and the same sample provided the 29 T cell receptor beta chains below, sequenced in a study of control samples from healthy donors and cancer patients. Method: immunoSEQ multiplex PCR; TCRdb's copy keeps in-frame clones and lacks some. This repertoire shows tens of thousands of clones, 85% to 90% found once; its top ten account for about 10%. Sequences were obtained from PBMCs. These receptors were taken from a woman in her 50s with colorectal cancer.

The J gene is TRBJ2-5, the V gene TRBV6-2 or TRBV6-3; 14 bases line up with TRBD2. CDR3 length equals 17 residues. V was clipped by 4 bases and J by 0 bases; unmatched bases: 4. CDR1 and CDR2 (germline): MNHEY, SVGEGT. CDR3 bases: TGTGCCAGCAGTTTCGGACTAGCGGGGGGCTACCAAGAGACCCAGTACTTC. Protein sequence: CASSFGLAGGYQETQYF.

In nucleotides, the CDR3 is TGTGCCAGCGATGAGCAGGGGGCAAAGACCCAGTACTTC. Amino acids: CASDEQGAKTQYF. The chain couples TRBV2 to TRBJ2-5; 8 bases align to TRBD1. V trimming: 8 bases; J trimming: 6 bases; junction bases outside the gene matches: 8. The CDR3 spans 13 residues. Germline V gene data show CDR1 as SNHLY and CDR2 as FYNNEI.

This chain links TRBV10-1 with TRBJ2-3; TRBD1 matches at 8 bases. Germline V gene data show CDR1 as WNHNN and CDR2 as SYGVQD (reference sequence). The CDR3 has 13 residues. V dropped 5 bases and J dropped 5; count of bases not matched to a gene: 3. The CDR3 spells CASSIQGGDTQYF. The CDR3 DNA reads as TGCGCCAGCAGTATACAGGGGGGAGATACGCAGTATTTT.

The chain is built from TRBV5-1 and TRBJ2-1; D is unclear. Germline CDR1 is SGHRS and CDR2 is YFSETQ. V was clipped by 0 bases and J by 9 bases, with 13 bases between them. The CDR3 contains 14 residues. CDR3 DNA sequence: TGCGCCAGCAGCTTGGGAGAGGTTATGAGTGAGCAGTTCTTC. Translated: CASSLGEVMSEQFF.

This chain links TRBV5-6 with TRBJ1-6, with TRBD1 as a possible D gene (5 bases). The CDR3 covers 14 residues. Trimming took 3 bases from V and 7 from J, leaving 11 bases between them. Germline V gene lookup returns CDR1 SGHDT and CDR2 YYEEEE. CDR3 in amino acids: CASSSGTVNSPLHF. The CDR3 DNA follows: TGTGCCAGCAGCTCCGGGACGGTAAATTCACCCCTCCACTTT. Full variable domain (rest looked up from reference TRBV5-6 and TRBJ1-6): DAGVTQSPTHLIKTRGQQVTLRCSPKSGHDTVSWYQQALGQGPQFIFQYYEEEERQRGNFPDRFSGHQFPNYSSELNVNALLLGDSALYLCASSSGTVNSPLHFGNGTRLTVT.

The V call is TRBV5-1, the J call TRBJ2-7; tentatively, D is TRBD2 (6 bases). Germline CDR1 reads SGHRS; CDR2 reads YFSETQ. This CDR3 region has 14 residues. Deletions cut 4 bases from V and 0 bases from J, with 11 bases between. For the CDR3, the DNA is TGCGCCAGCAGCCCGTACGGGGGCTCCTACGAGCAGTACGTC. This codes for CASSPYGGSYEQYV.

The chain combines TRBV6-2 or TRBV6-3 with TRBJ1-2, with D perhaps matching TRBD1 (5 bases). Germline lookup yields CDR1 MNHEY and CDR2 SVGEGT. CDR3 length equals 14 residues. Trimming removed 0 bases from V and 4 bases from J, with 9 bases in between. CDR3 nucleotide sequence: TGTGCCAGCAGTTACTCGGAGGGGCGCTATGGCTACACCTTC. Its protein product is CASSYSEGRYGYTF.

This clone was found once. This chain uses TRBV6-5 with TRBJ1-2; 8 bases are a match to TRBD1. The CDR3 sequence is 13 residues long. The germline V gene encodes CDR1 MNHEY and CDR2 SVGAGI. V gave up 6 bases and J gave up 4 bases; unmatched junction bases: 4. CDR3 coding DNA: TGTGCCAGCAGGGACACAGGGGGCTATGGCTACACCTTC. It codes for CASRDTGGYGYTF.

This chain uses TRBV12-3 or TRBV12-4 with TRBJ1-2; 8 bases are shared with TRBD1. This CDR3 region has 13 residues. Losses at the gene ends were 1 base for V and 5 bases for J; bases not matched to a gene: 0. CDR3 protein: CASSLGTGYGYTF. Here the CDR3 DNA reads TGTGCCAGCAGTTTAGGGACAGGGTATGGCTACACCTTC.

The chain uses TRBV19 and TRBJ1-1, with TRBD1 as a possible D gene (6 bases). This CDR3 comprises 16 residues. Trimming stripped 4 bases from V and 1 base from J, with 16 bases between. Per the germline V gene, CDR1 is LNHDA and CDR2 is SQIVND (reference sequence). The CDR3 is CASSRAGDWGNTEAFF. The CDR3 nucleotides read TGTGCCAGTAGTAGGGCAGGGGATTGGGGGAACACTGAAGCTTTCTTT. Based on the CDR3 plus reference TRBV19 and TRBJ1-1, the full variable domain is DGGITQSPKYLFRKEGQNVTLSCEQNLNHDAMYWYRQDPGQGLRLIYYSQIVNDFQKGDIAEGYSVSREKKESFPLTVTSAQKNPTAFYLCASSRAGDWGNTEAFFGQGTRLTVV.

The V and J genes are TRBV28 and TRBJ1-1; possible D gene TRBD1, 5 bases. The CDR3 consists of 14 residues. CDR1 and CDR2 (germline): MDHEN, SYDVKM. V was cut by 5 bases and J by 6 bases, with 16 bases left in between. CDR3 sequence (DNA): TGTGCCAGCAGTCCTCATCTCAGGGAATCTGAAGCTTTCTTT. Protein: CASSPHLRESEAFF.

The rearrangement links TRBV3-1 (or the pseudogene TRBV3-2) to TRBJ2-3; 8 bases agree with TRBD2. The J segment lost 7 bases and the V segment lost 5 bases, leaving 14 bases of the junction unmatched. The CDR3 loop spans 16 amino acids. Germline-derived CDR1 and CDR2 are LGHDT and YNNKEL (reference sequence). The CDR3 bases are TGTGCCAGCAGCAAAAAAGTCGGGGGGGGCCAGAATACGCAGTATTTT. Its translation: CASSKKVGGGQNTQYF.

The chain links TRBV7-8 to TRBJ2-7; 9 bases align to TRBD2. Germline V gene data show CDR1 as SGHVS and CDR2 as FQNEAQ. With V trimmed by 1 base and J by 2 bases, 3 bases remained unmatched. The CDR3 runs to 15 residues. In DNA, the CDR3 is TGTGCCAGCAGCTTAGGCGCGGGGGGGCCCTACGAGCAGTACGTC. Translating gives CASSLGAGGPYEQYV.

The chain is built from TRBV6-2 or TRBV6-3 and TRBJ2-2; D might be TRBD1 or TRBD2, each matching 5 bases. V was clipped by 3 bases and J by 7 bases, with 9 bases between them. Germline values: CDR1 MNHEY, CDR2 SVGEGT. There are 13 residues in the CDR3. This CDR3 is CASSYVRGGELFF. CDR3 coding DNA: TGTGCCAGCAGTTATGTGAGGGGCGGGGAGCTGTTTTTT.

The chain uses TRBV6-1 and TRBJ1-1, with D perhaps TRBD1 (6 bases). The germline gives CDR1 MNHNS, CDR2 SASEGT. V was pared by 3 bases and J by 7 bases, with 21 bases between. This CDR3 is built from 16 residues. CDR3 coding DNA: TGTGCCAGCAGTGATCCCGGGGGCAGGGCCCGCGGTGAAGCTTTCTTT. Encoded protein: CASSDPGGRARGEAFF.

Here the CDR3 DNA reads TGCGCCAGCAGCTTGGCCCCCAGGTCCGATTCACCCCTCCACTTT. The encoded protein is CASSLAPRSDSPLHF. The gene calls are TRBV5-1 and TRBJ1-6; D gene unclear. Germline CDR1 and CDR2: SGHRS and YFSETQ. The germline V and J ends were trimmed by 0 bases and 8 bases, with 12 bases remaining between them. The length of the CDR3 is 15 residues. The whole variable domain, remainder taken from reference TRBV5-1 and TRBJ1-6, is KAGVTQTPRYLIKTRGQQVTLSCSPISGHRSVSWYQQTPGQGLQFLFEYFSETQRNKGNFPGRFSGRQFSNSRSEMNVSTLELGDSALYLCASSLAPRSDSPLHFGNGTRLTVT.

This clone was found a few times. Other DNA sequences within the sample encode an identical CDR3. The chain uses TRBV20-1 and TRBJ1-1; D gene ambiguous. Trimming stripped 5 bases from V and 2 bases from J, with 3 bases between. The CDR3 totals 10 residues. The germline V gene has CDR1 DFQATT and CDR2 SNEGSKA (reference sequence). CDR3 loop: CSASNTEAFF. CDR3 nucleotide sequence: TGCAGTGCTTCCAACACTGAAGCTTTCTTT.

The gene calls are TRBV30 and TRBJ1-6; D not certain. The ends were cut back, 5 bases at V and 7 bases at J, with 12 bases in the middle. This CDR3 is 13 amino acids long. The germline V gene has CDR1 GTSNPN and CDR2 SVGIG (reference sequence). The DNA of the CDR3 is TGTGCCTGGGGCGTATTTAGGAATTCACCCCTCCACTTT. The encoded protein is CAWGVFRNSPLHF.

This rearrangement joins TRBV2 to TRBJ2-6, with D uncertain. The CDR3 spans 15 residues. Trimming took off 4 bases at V and 3 bases at J, with 10 bases between the two ends. Germline CDR1 is SNHLY and CDR2 is FYNNEI. The CDR3 DNA is TGTGCCAGCAGTGCCGACGGAGTTGGGGCCAACGTCCTGACTTTC. Translation gives CASSADGVGANVLTF.

The rearrangement uses TRBV3-1 (or the pseudogene TRBV3-2) and TRBJ1-1; TRBD1 agrees at 8 bases. CDR1 is LGHDT and CDR2 is YNNKEL in the germline V gene (reference sequence). The CDR3 is 16 residues long. CDR3 residues: CAKTGQGALEDTEAFF. The DNA of the CDR3 is TGTGCAAAAACCGGCCAGGGGGCGTTGGAGGACACTGAAGCTTTCTTT.

The chain combines TRBV30 with TRBJ1-6; 7 nucleotides match TRBD1. CDR1 is GTSNPN and CDR2 is SVGIG in the germline V gene (reference sequence). This CDR3 spans 12 amino acids. V lost 4 bases and J lost 7; bases outside the gene matches: 1. CDR3 amino acids: CAWTGGNSPLHF. As DNA, the CDR3 is TGTGCCTGGACAGGGGGAAATTCACCCCTCCACTTT.

The V and J genes are TRBV7-6 and TRBJ2-2; D remains ambiguous. The CDR3 runs 14 residues. Germline V gene sequence: CDR1 SGHVS, CDR2 FNYEAQ. V was trimmed by 1 base and J by 1 base, leaving 4 bases between them. This CDR3 reads CASSLELNTGELFF. For the CDR3, the DNA is TGTGCCAGCAGCTTAGAGTTGAACACCGGGGAGCTGTTTTTT.

This clone has just one count. The rearrangement links TRBV5-1 to TRBJ1-6; D perhaps matches TRBD1 (5 bases). V was shortened by 2 bases and J by 7 bases, with 10 bases between the two germline ends. The CDR3 length is 14 residues. From germline, CDR1 is SGHRS and CDR2 YFSETQ. The CDR3 region is CASSFGTGNSPLHF. The CDR3 nucleotides read TGCGCCAGCAGCTTCGGGACGGGAAATTCACCCCTCCACTTT.

In its sample, this clone was seen once. The rearrangement links TRBV25-1 to TRBJ2-5; no clear D gene. The CDR3 runs 14 residues. The V and J ends lost 5 bases and 2 bases respectively, with 12 bases between them. From germline, CDR1 is MGHDK and CDR2 SYGVNS. The CDR3 DNA follows: TGTGCCAGCAGTAATCTGATGGAACAAGAGACCCAGTACTTC. Amino acid sequence: CASSNLMEQETQYF.

Note on this clone: This sample includes further DNA sequences coding for the same CDR3. The gene calls are TRBV19 and TRBJ1-2; possibly TRBD1 for D (5 bases). The V gene lost 1 base and the J gene lost 6 bases, with 9 bases spanning the gap. Germline CDR1 and CDR2: LNHDA and SQIVND (reference sequence). CDR3 length: 13 residues. CDR3: CASSIVGVDGYTF. The CDR3 coding sequence is TGTGCCAGTAGTATAGTAGGGGTCGATGGCTACACCTTC.

This chain links TRBV5-1 with TRBJ2-3, with D perhaps matching TRBD2 (6 bases). CDR1 is SGHRS and CDR2 is YFSETQ in the germline V gene. Trimming removed 0 bases from V and 2 bases from J, with 13 bases in between. The CDR3 contains 16 residues. The CDR3 coding sequence is TGCGCCAGCAGCTTGGTGGGTAGCGGAAACACAGATACGCAGTATTTT. Its protein product is CASSLVGSGNTDTQYF.

CDR3 sequence reads: CASSLRGNYNEQFF. The CDR3 coding sequence is TGTGCCAGCAGCTTGCGGGGGAACTACAATGAGCAGTTCTTC. This sequence joins TRBV7-3 and TRBJ2-1; TRBD2 matches 7 bases. CDR1 is SGHTA and CDR2 is FQGTGA in the germline V gene. The CDR3 consists of 14 residues. The V and J ends lost 3 bases and 3 bases, in that order; junction bases with no gene match: 2.

This chain uses TRBV6-2 or TRBV6-3 with TRBJ1-5; TRBD1 agrees at 12 bases. V dropped 2 bases and J dropped 3; count of bases not matched to a gene: 5. Looked up from germline, CDR1 is MNHEY and CDR2 is SVGEGT. There are 17 residues in the CDR3. CDR3 protein: CASSYPGTGGYNQPQHF. Here the CDR3 DNA reads TGTGCCAGCAGTTACCCCGGGACAGGGGGCTACAATCAGCCCCAGCATTTT.

The rearrangement uses TRBV28 and TRBJ2-7, with 7 bases fitting TRBD2. CDR1 MDHEN and CDR2 SYDVKM come from the germline V gene. V lost 3 bases to trimming and J lost 0 bases; unmatched junction nucleotides: 5. This CDR3 is built from 15 residues. The CDR3 sequence is CASSLGGLSSYEQYV. The DNA for the CDR3 is TGTGCCAGCAGTTTGGGAGGGTTAAGCTCCTACGAGCAGTACGTC.